The clone carrying this TCR beta chain appeared a single time. Antigen specificity is unknown. Separate from the approximately 720-subject first cohort, the approximately 120-subject validation cohort was the one that the donors belonged to. Sequencing used immunoSEQ multiplex PCR; TCRdb keeps in-frame clones, though not all of them. The sample has hundreds of thousands of clones; about 90% are singletons. The data are from a study of cytomegalovirus exposure and HLA in healthy donors. Study findings and constraints: Most TCR sequences were uncommon, yet certain public TCRs appeared in many donors. Under in vitro conditions, a few CMV-associated chains were confirmed as specific for CMV antigens. Cytomegalovirus association was assigned to about 150 TCR beta chains.

Trimming took off 3 bases at V and 6 bases at J, with 12 bases between the two ends. CDR1 is SGHRS, CDR2 YFSETQ, per germline. The CDR3 runs 14 residues. The source is a woman in her thirties in good health and CMV-seronegative. Sample: PBMCs. The chain recombines TRBV5-1 with TRBJ1-4; D gene unclear. The CDR3 is CASSSPGEDEKLFF. The CDR3 bases are TGCGCCAGCAGCTCCCCTGGGGAGGATGAAAAACTGTTTTTT. Combining the CDR3 with reference TRBV5-1 and TRBJ1-4 gives the whole variable domain KAGVTQTPRYLIKTRGQQVTLSCSPISGHRSVSWYQQTPGQGLQFLFEYFSETQRNKGNFPGRFSGRQFSNSRSEMNVSTLELGDSALYLCASSSPGEDEKLFFGSGTQLSVL.